The rows below give T cell receptor beta chains drawn from one sample of a study of Tregs in tolerant kidney transplant recipients. Libraries were prepared by immunoSEQ multiplex PCR; TCRdb keeps only in-frame clonotypes and omits some of them. The repertoire includes tens of thousands of clones, 80% to 95% of them detected once, and about 0.3% sits in the top ten. The starting material was Tregs from blood, obtained before the transplant. The source is a human donor who received a combined kidney and bone marrow transplant. CDR3s include the opening cysteine and the closing phenylalanine or tryptophan. D genes are given only for firm matches. Not all rows give a size; the values are once, few, many and, for expanded clones, a class.

TRBV2	TRBJ2-7	NA	NA	TGTGCCAGCAGTGTAAAGGGGACGCAGTACTTC	CASSVKGTQYF
TRBV18	TRBJ2-7	NA	NA	TGTGCCAGCTCACCTGTACATCGGTACGAGCAGTACTTC	CASSPVHRYEQYF
TRBV25-1	TRBJ1-4	NA	NA	TGTGCCAGCAGCGCAGGGGACGCTAATGAAAAACTGTTTTTT	CASSAGDANEKLFF
TRBV27	TRBJ1-5	NA	NA	TGTGCCAGCAGCCCTCGGCAGATACTTACTGATAGCAATCAGCCCCAGCATTTT	CASSPRQILTDSNQPQHF
TRBV29-1	TRBJ1-1	TRBD1	NA	TGCAGCGTTGCACGCCGGGACAGGGAAATTGAAGCTTTCTTT	CSVARRDREIEAFF
TRBV11-2	TRBJ2-5	NA	NA	TGTGCCAGCAGCTCCTTAGGGGAACGGGAGACCCAGTACTTC	CASSSLGERETQYF
TRBV19	TRBJ1-1	TRBD1	NA	TGTGCCAGTAGTATGGGACAGGACACTGAAGCTTTCTTT	CASSMGQDTEAFF
TRBV7-2	TRBJ2-3	NA	NA	TGTGCCAGCAGCCGATACCGGGACACAGATACGCAGTATTTT	CASSRYRDTDTQYF
TRBV7-2	TRBJ2-7	NA	NA	TGTGCCAGCAGCTTGCCGGGTGTCTCCTACGAGCAGTACTTC	CASSLPGVSYEQYF
TRBV19	TRBJ1-5	TRBD1	NA	TGTGCCAGTAGTACCGGACAGGCTAGCAATCAGCCCCAGCATTTT	CASSTGQASNQPQHF
TRBV28	TRBJ1-1	NA	few	TGTGCCAGCAGCTCCCCAGCAACCGCAGGAGGGGATGGAGCTTTCTTT	CASSSPATAGGDGAFF
TRBV5-1	TRBJ2-3	NA	NA	TGCGCCAGCCGCCCCCCCGGGAGTGGCACAGATACGCAGTATTTT	CASRPPGSGTDTQYF
TRBV5-6	TRBJ1-1	NA	NA	TGTGCCAGCAGCTTTTTCTGGACAGCGAACACTGAAGCTTTCTTT	CASSFFWTANTEAFF
TRBV28	TRBJ1-2	NA	NA	TGTGCCAGCAGTTCTGGACGGTGGGACTATGGCTACACCTTC	CASSSGRWDYGYTF
TRBV18	TRBJ2-6	TRBD1	NA	TGTGCCAGCTCACCACGGGACAGGCCCTCTGGGGCCAACGTCCTGACTTTC	CASSPRDRPSGANVLTF
TRBV4-2	TRBJ2-3	NA	NA	TGTGCCAGCAGCCAAGATTGGGTAGAGACAGATACGCAGTATTTT	CASSQDWVETDTQYF
TRBV5-6	TRBJ1-2	TRBD1	NA	TGTGCCAGCAGCACAGGGGAAGGCTACACCTTC	CASSTGEGYTF
TRBV5-6	TRBJ2-1	TRBD2	NA	TGTGCCAGCAGCTGGGGACTAGCGGGGATATCCTACAATGAGCAGTTCTTC	CASSWGLAGISYNEQFF
TRBV7-2	TRBJ2-6	NA	NA	TGTGCCAGCAGCTTTCCAGGCGGGGCCAACGTCCTGACTTTC	CASSFPGGANVLTF
TRBV2	TRBJ2-5	NA	NA	TGTGCCAGCATGGACTACAATAAAGAGACCCAGTACTTC	CASMDYNKETQYF
TRBV11-2	TRBJ2-5	NA	NA	TGTGCCAGCAGCTTAGTCGGCGAGACCCAGTACTTC	CASSLVGETQYF
TRBV18	TRBJ2-5	NA	few	TGTGCCAGCTCACCCACCGACGAGACCCAGTACTTC	CASSPTDETQYF
TRBV30	TRBJ2-7	NA	NA	TGTGCCTGGAGTCGAGACCTAGACTCCTACGAGCAGTACTTC	CAWSRDLDSYEQYF
TRBV29-1	TRBJ2-2	NA	NA	TGCAGCGTTGAGGGTAACACCGGGGAGCTGTTTTTT	CSVEGNTGELFF
TRBV5-1	TRBJ1-6	NA	NA	TGCGCCAGCAGCTTGGTAGGCTTCGAGAATTCACCCCTCCACTTT	CASSLVGFENSPLHF
TRBV28	TRBJ2-1	NA	NA	TGTGCCAGCAGTTTCAATGAGCAGTTCTTC	CASSFNEQFF
TRBV6-1	TRBJ1-1	NA	NA	TGTGCCAGCAGGTCCGGGCCTGGCATAAAGAGGGAAGCTTTCTTT	CASRSGPGIKREAFF
TRBV27	TRBJ2-1	NA	NA	TGTGCCAGCAGCTCATCAGGCTCCTACAATGAGCAGTTCTTC	CASSSSGSYNEQFF
TRBV6-1	TRBJ2-2	NA	NA	TGTGCCAGCAGTCCAGTACGGAACACCGGGGAGCTGTTTTTT	CASSPVRNTGELFF
TRBV30	TRBJ1-6	TRBD1	NA	TGTGCCTGGAGTGTTGCCAGGGGGCGGGATAATTCACCCCTCCACTTT	CAWSVARGRDNSPLHF
TRBV4-1	TRBJ2-3	TRBD2	NA	TGCGCCAGCAGCCAAGAATCGACTAGCGGCAATTCTAGCACAGATACGCAGTATTTT	CASSQESTSGNSSTDTQYF
TRBV10-1	TRBJ2-7	NA	NA	TGCGCCAGCAGTGAGAGGCCTGGTTCGAGCTCCTACGAGCAGTACTTC	CASSERPGSSSYEQYF
TRBV20-1	TRBJ1-2	NA	once	TGCAGTGCCCCGGGTCCCGATGGCTACACCTTC	CSAPGPDGYTF
TRBV7-3	TRBJ2-3	TRBD1	NA	TGTGCCAGCAGCTTAGGGACAGGTGACACAGATACGCAGTATTTT	CASSLGTGDTDTQYF
TRBV27	TRBJ1-6	TRBD1	NA	TGTGCCAGTTCCGGGACAGCCAATTCACCCCTCCACTTT	CASSGTANSPLHF
TRBV2	TRBJ2-1	TRBD2	NA	TGTGCCAGCAGGGGCGGGAGCTATGAGCAGTTCTTC	CASRGGSYEQFF
TRBV7-2	TRBJ2-7	NA	once	TGTGCCAGCAGCTTATCCGCTCATCAGGGGTACGAGCAGTACTTC	CASSLSAHQGYEQYF
TRBV29-1	TRBJ1-4	TRBD1	few	TGCAGCGTTGACTGTCAGGGGGCTAATGAAAAACTGTTTTTT	CSVDCQGANEKLFF
TRBV5-8	TRBJ2-7	NA	NA	TGTGCCAGCAGCTTACATATGGAGTGGACGGGCGAGCAGTACTTC	CASSLHMEWTGEQYF
TRBV7-9	TRBJ1-1	TRBD1	NA	TGTGCCAGCAGCCCAAGGACAGGGGCGGCTTTCTTT	CASSPRTGAAFF
TRBV6-1	TRBJ2-7	TRBD2	NA	TGTGCCAGCAGTGAACTGGGACTAGCGGAATCCTACGAGCAGTACTTC	CASSELGLAESYEQYF
TRBV7-5	TRBJ2-7	NA	NA	TGTGCCAGAAGCTTAAGCGGGGCGCCCTACGAGCAGTACTTC	CARSLSGAPYEQYF
TRBV9	TRBJ2-1	NA	NA	TGTGCCAGCAGCGTAGCTTCGGGGGCGCAAGGTCGCAATGAGCAGTTCTTC	CASSVASGAQGRNEQFF
TRBV6-5	TRBJ2-6	NA	NA	TGTGCCAGCAGGACATTGGGGGCCAACGTCCTGACTTTC	CASRTLGANVLTF
TRBV5-1	TRBJ1-1	TRBD1	NA	TGCGCCAGCAGCTTAGGACAGGGGGCATGGACTGAAGCTTTCTTT	CASSLGQGAWTEAFF
TRBV4-2	TRBJ2-1	NA	once	TGTGCCAGCAGCCTACAATTCGGGTCCGAGCAGTTCTTC	CASSLQFGSEQFF
TRBV19	TRBJ2-1	TRBD2	NA	TGTGCCAGTAGTTCGACTAGCGGGTACTCCTACAATGAGCAGTTCTTC	CASSSTSGYSYNEQFF
TRBV5-1	TRBJ2-1	TRBD2	NA	TGCGCCAGCAGCTTTATGGCTAGCGGGAGCTATGAGCAGTTCTTC	CASSFMASGSYEQFF
TRBV7-9	TRBJ2-1	TRBD2	few	TGTGCCAGCAGCTTAGTACTAGCGGAGAGCCGTCCGTTCTTC	CASSLVLAESRPFF
TRBV30	TRBJ1-2	NA	once	TGTGCCTCCCGAGGGGCAGGCAAGGACTATGGCTACACCTTC	CASRGAGKDYGYTF
TRBV6-6	TRBJ2-7	TRBD1	NA	TGTGCCAGCGGGTACACGACAGGGGCAGACTACGAGCAGTACTTC	CASGYTTGADYEQYF
TRBV7-9	TRBJ2-1	TRBD2	NA	TGTGCCAGCAGCTCTAGCGGGGCGTACAATGGGCAGTTCTTC	CASSSSGAYNGQFF
TRBV11-3	TRBJ2-3	TRBD2	NA	TGTGCCAGCAGCCACGGGGGGGCTGGGACAGATACGCAGTATTTT	CASSHGGAGTDTQYF
TRBV6-5	TRBJ2-7	NA	NA	TGTGCCAGCAGTTACCGAGGTGGAGGAACCTACGAGCAGTACTTC	CASSYRGGGTYEQYF
TRBV5-6	TRBJ1-4	NA	NA	TGTGCCAGCAGCTCGAGGGACAAACAGGGAAAACTGTTTTTT	CASSSRDKQGKLFF
TRBV6-1	TRBJ1-2	NA	NA	TGTGCCAGCAGCTTGGGACACCGCTATGGCTACACCTTC	CASSLGHRYGYTF
TRBV19	TRBJ2-6	NA	NA	TGTGCCAGTAGTATAGGGGGACACGCTGGGGCCAACGTCCTGACTTTC	CASSIGGHAGANVLTF
TRBV10-3	TRBJ1-3	NA	NA	TGTGCCACGACACCTGACAGAAACTTTGGAAACACCATATATTTT	CATTPDRNFGNTIYF
TRBV7-3	TRBJ1-1	NA	NA	TGTGCCAGCGGGAGGAACACTGAAGCTTTCTTT	CASGRNTEAFF
TRBV2	TRBJ2-1	TRBD2	NA	TGTGCCAGCAGTGTCGAAGCGGGATCCTACAATGAGCAGTTCTTC	CASSVEAGSYNEQFF